The clone carrying this T cell receptor beta chain has at least ten counts. Its antigen is unidentified. In making TCR beta libraries, quantitative 5'-RACE with molecular barcodes was used. MiXCR, applied by TCRdb to the 5' RACE reads, yields one record per CDR3 protein. Of roughly 220,000 distinct CDR3 sequences listed, about 16% are singletons. This entry comes from a study of CD8 T cells in ankylosing spondylitis. Study outcomes and limitations: Ankylosing spondylitis blood seemed to carry a telltale TCR beta motif made of eight highly homologous variants. Past studies reported some motif variants in reactive arthritis synovial fluid and blood. CD8+ disease-linked clones were present at relatively low frequencies in blood.

Sequenced: blood, either unsorted or a sorted T cell fraction (not recorded which). The sequence came from a male donor with ankylosing spondylitis.

The CDR3 loop reads CASSPQGQDYNEQFF. For the CDR3, the DNA is TGTGCCAGCTCACCACAGGGGCAGGACTACAATGAGCAGTTCTTC. The chain combines TRBV18 with TRBJ2-1, with a tentative D call TRBD1 (5 bases). V was trimmed by 1 base and J by 3 bases, leaving 10 bases between them. The germline CDR1 and CDR2 sequences are KGHSH and LQKENI. CDR3 length equals 15 residues. The variable domain in full, completed from reference TRBV18 and TRBJ2-1, reads NAGVMQNPRHLVRRRGQEARLRCSPMKGHSHVYWYRQLPEEGLKFMVYLQKENIIDESGMPKERFSAEFPKEGPSILRIQQVVRGDSAAYFCASSPQGQDYNEQFFGPGTRLTVL.